This is a list of T cell receptor beta chains from one sample in a study of beta chain features in type 1 diabetes. TCRdb's table, derived via immunoSEQ multiplex PCR, lists solely in-frame clones and lacks some. The sample includes around 600,000 clones, 12% of them seen just once. Sequencing used naive CD4+ T cells from blood. These receptors were obtained from a young man with type 1 diabetes. CDR3s include the opening cysteine and the closing phenylalanine or tryptophan. The D gene is left open where the match is weak. For some rows the clone size is stated as once, few or many, or as a class when expanded; others skip it.

>-|-|TRBJ1-5|TRBV30
TGTGCCTGGAATTGGGGCAATCAGCCCCAGCATTTT
CAWNWGNQPQHF
>few|-|TRBJ2-6|TRBV5-6
TGTGCCAGCAGCCCCCCTGGCCGCTCTGGGGCCAACGTCCTGACTTTC
CASSPPGRSGANVLTF
>-|-|TRBJ1-1|TRBV5-1
TGCGCCAGCAGCTTGGGGCAGGAGAACACTGAAGCTTTCTTT
CASSLGQENTEAFF
>-|-|TRBJ1-2|TRBV14
TGTGCCAGCAGCCAAGTTGGACACGGTGGCTACACCTTC
CASSQVGHGGYTF
>few|TRBD1|TRBJ1-2|TRBV9
TGTGCCAGCAGCCCGGACAGGCGCGCCTCGGCTGGCTACACCTTC
CASSPDRRASAGYTF
>few|-|TRBJ2-7|TRBV7-9
TGTGCCAGCAGCCCGTCAAAGGACGAGCAGTACTTC
CASSPSKDEQYF
>few|-|TRBJ1-1|TRBV29-1
TGCAGTCACTCCAGTGACACTGAAGCTTTCTTT
CSHSSDTEAFF
>few|-|TRBJ1-1|TRBV29-1
TGCAGCGTTGTCAACACTGAAGCTTTCTTT
CSVVNTEAFF
>few|TRBD1|TRBJ1-1|TRBV6-1
TGTGCCAGCAGTGATAAGCAGGGGGCATACACTGAAGCTTTCTTT
CASSDKQGAYTEAFF
>-|-|TRBJ2-1|TRBV7-8
TGTGCCAGCAGCCTTCGAGTGGAAGGCAATGAGCAGTTCTTC
CASSLRVEGNEQFF
>-|-|TRBJ2-7|TRBV2
TGTGCCAGCCGGGACTTTTACGAGCAGTACTTC
CASRDFYEQYF
>-|-|TRBJ2-7|TRBV7-8
TGTGCCAGCAGCTTAGAGTCGGGACCCGTCTCCTACGAGCAGTACTTC
CASSLESGPVSYEQYF
>few|-|TRBJ1-5|TRBV28
TGTGCCACCGGTCGGAGGTCGGTGCCCCAGCATTTT
CATGRRSVPQHF
>few|-|TRBJ1-5|TRBV10-3
TGTGCCATCAGTGTGGGGGATGCGGGTGAGCCCCAGCATTTT
CAISVGDAGEPQHF
>-|-|TRBJ1-2|TRBV5-5
TGTGCCAGCAGCTTGGCCCCGGGGCAGGGGTCGGCTGGCTACACCTTC
CASSLAPGQGSAGYTF
>few|-|TRBJ1-2|TRBV6-5
TGTGCCAGCGGACAGAACAACTATGGCTACACCTTC
CASGQNNYGYTF
>-|-|TRBJ1-1|TRBV5-1
TGCGCCAGCAGCCTGACCGCAGGGGTATCGGACACTGAAGCTTTCTTT
CASSLTAGVSDTEAFF
>-|-|TRBJ2-5|TRBV30
TGTGCCTGGAGTTTAGACCGGGGGGAGACCCAGTACTTC
CAWSLDRGETQYF
>-|-|TRBJ2-7|TRBV19
TGTGCCAGTAGGGAGTACGAGCAGTACTTC
CASREYEQYF
>few|-|TRBJ2-5|TRBV9
TGTGCCAGCAGCGGCACAGGGCAAGAGACCCAGTACTTC
CASSGTGQETQYF
>-|TRBD1|TRBJ2-1|TRBV4-3
TGCGCCAGCAGCCAAGATCCGCGACAGGGACACGGTGAGCAGTTCTTC
CASSQDPRQGHGEQFF
>few|-|TRBJ2-6|TRBV18
TGTGCCAGCTCACCCCTCGGAGGGGGCGGTAGCTCTGGGGCCAACGTCCTGACTTTC
CASSPLGGGGSSGANVLTF
>-|-|TRBJ2-7|TRBV19
TGTGCCAGTAGTATAGTTCGGGGACGGGGTAGCTCCTACGAGCAGTACTTC
CASSIVRGRGSSYEQYF
>few|-|TRBJ2-3|TRBV4-3
TGCGCCAGCAGCCAAGATGGGCGGACGTGGACAGATACGCAGTATTTT
CASSQDGRTWTDTQYF
>few|-|TRBJ1-2|TRBV6-6
TGTGCCAGCAGTCCCCCACAGGATAACTATGGCTACACCTTC
CASSPPQDNYGYTF
>-|TRBD2|TRBJ2-1|TRBV4-2
TGTGCCAGCAGCCAAGATTATAACCAGCGGGGGGGCGATGAGCAGTTCTTC
CASSQDYNQRGGDEQFF
>once|TRBD2|TRBJ2-5|TRBV7-2
TGTGCCAGCAGCCAAGCGATCAGCGGGGGCACACAAGAGACCCAGTACTTC
CASSQAISGGTQETQYF
>few|-|TRBJ1-1|TRBV7-3
TGTGCCACCGCTCTGGAGGGGAACACTGAAGCTTTCTTT
CATALEGNTEAFF
>few|TRBD2|TRBJ2-5|TRBV11-2
TGTGCCAGCAGCTTTACAGCGGGGGGCGAGGAGACCCAGTACTTC
CASSFTAGGEETQYF
>few|-|TRBJ2-7|TRBV28
TGTGCCAGCAGTCGGGACGGACTCTACGAGCAGTACTTC
CASSRDGLYEQYF
>-|TRBD1|TRBJ1-1|TRBV7-3
TGTGCCAGCAAGACACAGGGGTGGGACACTGAAGCTTTCTTT
CASKTQGWDTEAFF
>-|-|TRBJ1-6|TRBV19
TGTGCCAGTAGTAGTTGGGATAATTCACCCCTCCACTTT
CASSSWDNSPLHF
>few|-|TRBJ2-7|TRBV12-5
TGTGCTAGTGGTTTGTTGCGGGGCAGGGGCATATACGAGCAGTACTTC
CASGLLRGRGIYEQYF
>few|-|TRBJ2-7|TRBV6-6
TGTGCCAGCAGTCCACAGGGATACGAGCAGTACTTC
CASSPQGYEQYF
>few|-|TRBJ1-3|TRBV10-3
TGTGCCATCAGTGAAGAGGACTCGGGCGAAAACACCATATATTTT
CAISEEDSGENTIYF
>few|-|TRBJ2-4|TRBV4-3
TGCGCCAGCAGCCAAGACCTCGGGACTGGAAAAACTGTGCGGTACTTC
CASSQDLGTGKTVRYF
>-|TRBD1|TRBJ2-1|TRBV29-1
TGCAGCGTCGCCGGGACAGGGAACAATGAGCAGTTCTTC
CSVAGTGNNEQFF
>-|-|TRBJ2-1|TRBV6-1
TGTGCCAGCAGTGCGGGACCCCGGAGCTCCTACAATGAGCAGTTCTTC
CASSAGPRSSYNEQFF
>-|TRBD1|TRBJ1-3|TRBV7-8
TGTGCCAGCAGCTTCTCCGGGACAGGGTACTCTGGAAACACCATATATTTT
CASSFSGTGYSGNTIYF
>few|TRBD1|TRBJ1-1|TRBV4-2
TGTGCCAGCAGCCAACCAAGCGGACAGGGGAAAGCTGAAGCTTTCTTT
CASSQPSGQGKAEAFF
>-|TRBD1|TRBJ2-7|TRBV6-5
TGTGCCAGCAGTTACTCCCCGGACAGGGTTTCCTACGAGCAGTACTTC
CASSYSPDRVSYEQYF
>-|-|TRBJ2-3|TRBV7-2
TGTGCCAGCAGCTTATTAGGTGGGGGAACAGATACGCAGTATTTT
CASSLLGGGTDTQYF
>-|-|TRBJ1-5|TRBV7-9
TGTGCCAGCAGCTTCAGGGATTTTGGGCCCCATCAGCCCCAGCATTTT
CASSFRDFGPHQPQHF
>few|-|TRBJ1-3|TRBV6-6
TGTGCCAGCAGTGCTGGGTACTCTGGAAACACCATATATTTT
CASSAGYSGNTIYF
>few|-|TRBJ1-4|TRBV28
TGTGCCATCGGCGACCCAAGGGACGGTCGAAATGAAAAACTGTTTTTT
CAIGDPRDGRNEKLFF
>-|-|TRBJ2-2|TRBV7-9
TGTGCCAGCAGCCCTCTAATCACCGGGGAGCTGTTTTTT
CASSPLITGELFF
>-|-|TRBJ1-3|TRBV19
TGTGCCAGTAGTATAATGTCGAGCTCTGGAAACACCATATATTTT
CASSIMSSSGNTIYF
>-|-|TRBJ2-6|TRBV5-1
TGCGCCAGCAGCCCCGGGACTCCCGCTGGGGCCAACGTCCTGACTTTC
CASSPGTPAGANVLTF
>-|-|TRBJ1-2|TRBV7-2
TGTGCCAGCAGCTTAGGTTTAGGGGACGGCTACACCTTC
CASSLGLGDGYTF
>few|-|TRBJ2-5|TRBV9
TGTGCCAGCAGCAGTAGCTGGCAAGAGACCCAGTACTTC
CASSSSWQETQYF
>few|TRBD1|TRBJ1-2|TRBV5-1
TGCGCCAGCAGCTTGTACCCCCTCACAGGGGATCGGAACTATGGCTACACCTTC
CASSLYPLTGDRNYGYTF
>few|-|TRBJ1-5|TRBV6-5
TGTGCCAGCAGTTACAGAGATAGCAATCAGCCCCAGCATTTT
CASSYRDSNQPQHF
>-|TRBD1|TRBJ1-1|TRBV4-3
TGCGCCAGCAGCCGGGACAGGGCTTATTCCAACACTGAAGCTTTCTTT
CASSRDRAYSNTEAFF
>few|-|TRBJ2-5|TRBV6-5
TGTGCCAGCAGTTACTCGTCAGAGCAAGAGACCCAGTACTTC
CASSYSSEQETQYF
>few|-|TRBJ2-1|TRBV5-1
TGCGCCAGCAGAGGGGGGAGGTCCTACAATGAGCAGTTCTTC
CASRGGRSYNEQFF
>-|TRBD2|TRBJ2-3|TRBV7-9
TGTGCCAGCAGCTTAAGGCTAGCGGACACAGATACGCAGTATTTT
CASSLRLADTDTQYF
>few|-|TRBJ1-6|TRBV7-8
TGTGCCAGCAGCTTAGTTGCGGGGTTTCTTTCACCCCTCCACTTT
CASSLVAGFLSPLHF